This TCR beta chain was documented in a study of T cell repertoires in aging, cancer and after chemotherapy. Turning to the study itself: Over several months to years, re-sampled healthy donor repertoires clearly shared clones.

Study results and limitations: In each cancer cohort, median generation probability increased across chemotherapy, suggesting thymic output rebounded. In healthy donors, age-related TCR diversity loss mainly reflected lost richness.

This clonotype occurred a few times. Antigen specificity is unknown. Amplification of TCR beta used genomic DNA extracted from peripheral blood. Multiplex touch-down PCR with TRB-A/B primers amplified rearranged V-D-J TRB sequences. One entry per CDR3 protein results from TCRdb running MiXCR on the multiplex PCR reads. The data contain over 4,500 distinct CDR3 sequences, 46% of them singletons. The CDR3 runs to 14 residues. Trimming took 7 bases from V and 4 from J, leaving 16 bases between them. Germline CDR1 reads LNHDA; CDR2 reads SQIVND (reference sequence). This receptor was identified in a human donor in good health. The gene calls are TRBV19 and TRBJ1-2; D perhaps matches TRBD1 (5 bases). The sequencing sample was made of blood. The CDR3 protein is CASNPGTGVYGYTF. CDR3 DNA: TGTGCCAGTAACCCCGGGACCGGCGTCTATGGCTACACCTTC.